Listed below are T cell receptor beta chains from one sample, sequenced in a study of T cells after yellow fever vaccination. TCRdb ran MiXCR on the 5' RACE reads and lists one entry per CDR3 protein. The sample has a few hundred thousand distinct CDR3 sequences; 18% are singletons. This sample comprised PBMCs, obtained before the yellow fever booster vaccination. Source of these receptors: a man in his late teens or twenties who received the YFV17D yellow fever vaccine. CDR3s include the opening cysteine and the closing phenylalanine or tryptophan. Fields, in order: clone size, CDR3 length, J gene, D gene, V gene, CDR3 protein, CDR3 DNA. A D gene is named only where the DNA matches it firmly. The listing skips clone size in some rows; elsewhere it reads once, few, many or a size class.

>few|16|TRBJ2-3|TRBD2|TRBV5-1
CASSLAVSGVTDTQYF
TGCGCCAGCAGCTTGGCCGTTAGCGGGGTAACAGATACGCAGTATTTT
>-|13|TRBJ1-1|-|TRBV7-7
CASSADRNTEAFF
TGTGCCAGCAGCGCCGACAGGAACACTGAAGCTTTCTTT
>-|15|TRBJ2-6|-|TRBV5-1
CASSSAPGGANVLTF
TGCGCCAGCAGCTCGGCACCCGGTGGGGCCAACGTCCTGACTTTC
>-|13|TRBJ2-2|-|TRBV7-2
CASSSRLTGELFF
TGTGCCAGCAGCTCCAGACTAACCGGGGAGCTGTTTTTT
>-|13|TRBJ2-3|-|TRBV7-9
CASSLVFTDTQYF
TGTGCCAGCAGCTTAGTATTTACGGATACGCAGTATTTT
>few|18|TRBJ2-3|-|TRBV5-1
CASSPTATRSTHTDTQYF
TGCGCCAGCAGCCCAACCGCAACTAGGTCCACCCACACAGATACGCAGTATTTT
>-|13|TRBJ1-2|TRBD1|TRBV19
CASRRDSLYGYTF
TGTGCCAGTAGGCGGGACAGCCTCTATGGCTACACCTTC
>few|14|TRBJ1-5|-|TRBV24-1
CATSVGAANQPQHF
TGTGCCACCAGTGTTGGGGCCGCCAATCAGCCCCAGCATTTT
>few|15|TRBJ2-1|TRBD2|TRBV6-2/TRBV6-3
CASTTTSGGFNEQFF
TGTGCCAGCACCACGACTAGCGGGGGGTTCAATGAGCAGTTCTTC
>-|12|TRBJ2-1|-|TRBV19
CASSFTGYEQFF
TGTGCCAGTAGTTTCACCGGGTATGAGCAGTTCTTC
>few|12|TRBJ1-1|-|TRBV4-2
CASSHRSTEAFF
TGTGCCAGCAGCCACCGATCCACTGAAGCTTTCTTT
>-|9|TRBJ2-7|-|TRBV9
CATPYEQYF
TGTGCCACCCCCTACGAGCAGTACTTC